This entry lists 12 T cell receptor beta chains sequenced from one sample in a study of T cell responses to AZD1222 COVID-19 vaccine. Only in-frame clones appear in the TCRdb table, and some are missing; sequencing was by immunoSEQ multiplex PCR. The sample consists of about 150,000 clones, about 87% of them appearing once. Source: peripheral blood, taken on day 0 of AZD1222 vaccination. These receptors all stem from an adult in good health.

The chain has TRBV4-1 and TRBJ1-6; tentatively, D is TRBD1 (5 bases). This CDR3 is 14 amino acids long. Trimming left V 6 bases short and J 8 bases short, with 14 bases between. Germline values: CDR1 MGHRA, CDR2 YSYEKL. The CDR3 DNA sequence: TGCGCCAGCAGGCCTGGGACCGACGATTCACCCCTCCACTTT. Protein sequence: CASRPGTDDSPLHF.

The chain joins TRBV19 to TRBJ1-3; no reliable D call. Germline V gene sequence: CDR1 LNHDA, CDR2 SQIVND (reference sequence). The V and J ends lost 7 bases and 0 bases respectively, with 19 bases between them. The CDR3 covers 17 residues. Written as DNA, the CDR3 is TGTGCCAGTATATGGGCGGTACAGCAACTCTCTGGAAACACCATATATTTT. Translated, it gives CASIWAVQQLSGNTIYF.

The gene calls are TRBV3-1 (or the pseudogene TRBV3-2) and TRBJ1-2; 9 bases are shared with TRBD1. J lost 8 bases, V lost 5 bases, and 18 bases had no gene match. The length of the CDR3 is 17 residues. Germline V CDR1 and CDR2: LGHDT, YNNKEL (reference sequence). The CDR3 here is CASSETGTGQIGKGYTF. The DNA for the CDR3 is TGTGCCAGCAGCGAAACCGGGACAGGGCAGATAGGCAAGGGCTACACCTTC.

This rearrangement joins TRBV5-8 to TRBJ2-7, with D possibly matching TRBD2 (5 bases). CDR3 length: 15 amino acids. Deletions cut 2 bases from V and 0 bases from J, with 12 bases between. Germline-derived CDR1 and CDR2 are SGHTS and YDEGEE. The chain's CDR3 is CASSFSSGSSYEQYF. In nucleotides, the CDR3 is TGTGCCAGCAGCTTCTCGTCGGGAAGCTCCTACGAGCAGTACTTC.

The chain links TRBV7-9 to TRBJ1-5, with D unclear. Trimming cost V 2 bases and J 3 bases, with 11 bases left between them. The CDR3 is made up of 15 amino acids. Germline V gives CDR1 SEHNR, CDR2 FQNEAQ (reference sequence). The chain's CDR3 is CASSLLGNVNQPQHF. CDR3 bases: TGTGCCAGCAGCTTATTGGGGAATGTCAATCAGCCCCAGCATTTT.

The rearrangement joins TRBV11-2 to TRBJ1-5; D is unresolved. Germline V gene lookup returns CDR1 SGHAT and CDR2 FQNNGV. This CDR3 is built from 14 residues. Trimming left V 0 bases short and J 0 bases short, with 3 bases between. CDR3 DNA sequence: TGTGCCAGCAGCTTAGAAGCTAGCAATCAGCCCCAGCATTTT. Amino acid sequence: CASSLEASNQPQHF.

The chain couples TRBV5-1 to TRBJ1-1; D remains unclear. The CDR3 length is 12 residues. Germline V CDR1 and CDR2: SGHRS, YFSETQ. Trimming left V 0 bases short and J 4 bases short, with 4 bases between. The CDR3 region is CASSLEGTEAFF. In DNA form, the CDR3 reads TGCGCCAGCAGCTTGGAGGGCACTGAAGCTTTCTTT.

The rearrangement uses TRBV18 and TRBJ2-3, with 9 bases aligning to TRBD2. The CDR3 is 15 residues long. Unmatched junction bases numbered 8, after V lost 6 bases and J lost 4 bases. Germline CDR1 is KGHSH and CDR2 is LQKENI. CDR3 amino acids: CASSWTSEGPDTQYF. In DNA, the CDR3 is TGTGCCAGCTCCTGGACTAGCGAAGGGCCAGATACGCAGTATTTT.

This clone was observed once. The V and J genes are TRBV4-2 and TRBJ1-4, with D possibly being TRBD1 (6 bases). V was trimmed by 0 bases and J by 7 bases, leaving 12 bases between them. The CDR3 has 15 residues. The germline CDR1 and CDR2 sequences are LGHNA and YNFKEQ. This chain's CDR3 is CASSQEWGALEKLFF. The CDR3, as DNA: TGTGCCAGCAGCCAAGAGTGGGGGGCGCTTGAAAAACTGTTTTTT.

This clone was counted between two and nine times. CDR3 amino acids: CASKGTAGNTIYF. The CDR3 DNA reads as TGTGCCAGCAAGGGGACAGCTGGAAACACCATATATTTT. The genes are TRBV2 and TRBJ1-3; TRBD1 matches 7 bases. Germline V gives CDR1 SNHLY, CDR2 FYNNEI. The length of the CDR3 is 13 residues. With V trimmed by 7 bases and J by 2 bases, 2 bases remained unmatched.

This clone was seen only a few times. The V and J genes are TRBV19 and TRBJ2-3, with D possibly being TRBD1 or TRBD2 (6 bases each). Looked up from germline, CDR1 is LNHDA and CDR2 is SQIVND (reference sequence). CDR3 length equals 15 residues. Trimming pared 7 bases from V and 0 bases from J, leaving 14 bases between. The CDR3 region has the DNA TGTGCCAGTAACCAGGGGAGGATTAGCACAGATACGCAGTATTTT. This sequence encodes CASNQGRISTDTQYF.

V and J are TRBV5-6 and TRBJ2-7; D uncertain. This CDR3 is 12 amino acids long. Germline CDR1 and CDR2: SGHDT and YYEEEE. Trimming removed 3 bases from V and 2 bases from J, with 6 bases in between. The CDR3, as DNA: TGTGCCAGCAGCTGGGAAACCTACGAGCAGTACTTC. It codes for CASSWETYEQYF.